This T cell receptor (beta chain) originates from a study of CD8+CD57+ T cells in acquired aplastic anemia. Whole-study context: Average DNA yield from sorted CD4+ and CD8+ cells was around 3.2 ug. In CD4+ cells, healthy donors produced an average of around 11 million reads.

The study, taken as a whole, reports: Simpson's diversity of CD8+ cells was not significantly different in patients compared with controls. The same twenty-nine CD8+ CDR3 sequences occurred in patients and in controls.

The use of genomic DNA as template underpinned the TCR beta VDJ and CDR3 profiling. Using its own MiXCR run on the reads, TCRdb lists one record per CDR3 protein. This sample has about 420,000 distinct CDR3 sequences, with just under 70% found just once. As regards this clonotype: Its antigen is undetermined. This CDR3 is missing its conserved last phenylalanine or tryptophan, likely due to a read error.

This CDR3 is 13 amino acids long. Looked up from germline, CDR1 is LNHDA and CDR2 is SQIVND (reference sequence). The J gene is TRBJ2-7, the V gene TRBV19; D might be TRBD1 or TRBD2, each matching 5 bases. What was sequenced was sorted CD4+, CD8+, or CD8+CD57+ T cells (not recorded which) from PBMCs. The sequence came from a human donor in good health, serving as a control. The CDR3 DNA is TGTGCCAGTAGCGATCGGGGCTCCTACAAGCAGTACTAC. It translates to CASSDRGSYKQYY.